The clone carrying this TCR beta chain was recorded once. Antigen: not known. V gave up 1 base and J gave up 6 bases; unmatched junction bases: 5. The CDR3 covers 16 residues. Germline loops: CDR1 SGHTA, CDR2 FQGNSA. Donors, without exception, were Caucasian adults residing in Nashville, Tennessee. In the CD4+ fraction, cells were divided into CD45RA+ naive and CD45RA-negative memory subsets. Every immunoSEQ plate was one replicate of a subset's evenly spread DNA. Clones were sequenced by immunoSEQ multiplex PCR, and TCRdb holds only the in-frame ones, with some missing. Of some 1.1 million clones listed, approximately 80% are singletons. This entry comes from a study of shared clonotypes between healthy human individuals. Overall study findings and caveats: The four-donor shared clonotypes exceeded non-shared clonotypes in generation probability, with non-shared ones scoring lower.

The sequenced sample consisted of memory CD4+ T cells from PBMCs. Subset specified: CD45RA-negative fraction. This sequence was found in a man younger than 35 in good health. Some clones in this sample may be carry-over from other donors' samples. The chain carries TRBV7-2 and TRBJ2-1; 11 bases are shared with TRBD2. CDR3 nucleotide sequence: TGTGCCAGCAGCTTAGGCGGGACTAGCGGTACCAATGAGCAGTTCTTC. It codes for CASSLGGTSGTNEQFF.